This TCR beta chain was observed in a study of cytomegalovirus exposure and HLA in healthy donors. PCR used 60 Vbeta primers and 13 Jbeta primers. The data were produced by immunoSEQ multiplex PCR, yet TCRdb's version contains in-frame clones alone and is incomplete. Of around 120,000 clones listed, approximately 75% are singletons. Whole-study results and caveats: Earlier results showed most TCR beta V segments being productive about 87% or about 30% of the time.

Germline V gene data show CDR1 as MNHEY and CDR2 as SMNVEV (reference sequence). Trimming removed 2 bases at V and 0 bases at J, with 8 bases between. The CDR3 sequence is 15 residues long. Of note for this clone: Its matching antigen is unknown.

This TCR derives from a woman aged 40 to 50 in good health and CMV-seropositive. This chain connects TRBV27 to TRBJ2-1; possibly TRBD2 for D (5 bases). The sample consisted of PBMCs. The CDR3 here is CASSLTGSSYNEQFF. CDR3 bases: TGTGCCAGCAGTTTAACGGGGAGCTCCTACAATGAGCAGTTCTTC.